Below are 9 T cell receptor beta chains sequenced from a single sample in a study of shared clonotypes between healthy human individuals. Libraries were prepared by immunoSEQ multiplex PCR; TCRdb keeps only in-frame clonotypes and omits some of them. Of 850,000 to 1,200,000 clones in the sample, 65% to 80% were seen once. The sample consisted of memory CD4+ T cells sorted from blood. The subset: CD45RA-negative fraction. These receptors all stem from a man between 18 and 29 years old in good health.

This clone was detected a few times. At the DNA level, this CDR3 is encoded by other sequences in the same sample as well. Here the CDR3 reads CASSSSGYEQYF. CDR3 nucleotides: TGTGCCAGCAGCTCAAGCGGGTACGAGCAGTACTTC. The chain uses TRBV7-9 and TRBJ2-7; D possibly corresponds to TRBD2 (6 bases). CDR1 SEHNR and CDR2 FQNEAQ come from the germline V gene (reference sequence). The ends were cut back, 4 bases at V and 4 bases at J, with 8 bases in the middle. The CDR3 runs 12 residues. Combining the CDR3 with reference TRBV7-9 and TRBJ2-7 gives the whole variable domain DTGVSQNPRHKITKRGQNVTFRCDPISEHNRLYWYRQTLGQGPEFLTYFQNEAQLEKSRLLSDRFSAERPKGSFSTLEIQRTEQGDSAMYLCASSSSGYEQYFGPGTRLTVT.

As DNA, the CDR3 is TGTGCCAGCAGTGAACTACCGAATGAGCAGTTCTTC. Residues: CASSELPNEQFF. This chain uses TRBV2 with TRBJ2-1; D is ambiguous. CDR1 is SNHLY and CDR2 is FYNNEI in the germline V gene. The germline V and J ends were trimmed by 2 bases and 7 bases, with 6 bases remaining between them. The length of the CDR3 is 12 residues.

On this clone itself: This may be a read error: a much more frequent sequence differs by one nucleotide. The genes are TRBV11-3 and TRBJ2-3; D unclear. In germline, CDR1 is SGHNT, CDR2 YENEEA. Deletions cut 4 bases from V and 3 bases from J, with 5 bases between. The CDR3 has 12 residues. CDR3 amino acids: CASSSNTDTQYF. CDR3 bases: TGTGCCAGCAGCTCAAATACAGATACGCAGTATTTT.

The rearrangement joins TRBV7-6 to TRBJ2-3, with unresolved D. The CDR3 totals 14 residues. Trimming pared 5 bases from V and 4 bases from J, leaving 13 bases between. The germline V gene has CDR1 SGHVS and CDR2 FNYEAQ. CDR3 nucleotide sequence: TGTGCCAGCAGCAAACGTCGGGTCGCAGATACGCAGTATTTT. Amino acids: CASSKRRVADTQYF.

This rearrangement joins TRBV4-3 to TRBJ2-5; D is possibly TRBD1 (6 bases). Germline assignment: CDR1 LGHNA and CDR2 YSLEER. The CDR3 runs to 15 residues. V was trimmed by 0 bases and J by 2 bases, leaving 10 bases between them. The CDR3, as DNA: TGCGCCAGCAGCCAAGATATCAGGGGACAAGAGACCCAGTACTTC. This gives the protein CASSQDIRGQETQYF.

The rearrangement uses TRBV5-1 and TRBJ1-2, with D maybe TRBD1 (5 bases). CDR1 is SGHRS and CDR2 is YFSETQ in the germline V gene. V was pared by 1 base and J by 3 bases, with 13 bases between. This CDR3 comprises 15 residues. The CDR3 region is CASSLLGTVHYGYTF. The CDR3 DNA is TGCGCCAGCAGCTTGCTGGGGACGGTCCACTATGGCTACACCTTC.

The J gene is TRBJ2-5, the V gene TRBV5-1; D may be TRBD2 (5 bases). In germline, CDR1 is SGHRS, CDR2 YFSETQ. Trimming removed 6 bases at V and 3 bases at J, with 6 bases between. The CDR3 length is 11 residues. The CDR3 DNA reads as TGCGCCAGCAAGAGGGAAGAGACCCAGTACTTC. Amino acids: CASKREETQYF.

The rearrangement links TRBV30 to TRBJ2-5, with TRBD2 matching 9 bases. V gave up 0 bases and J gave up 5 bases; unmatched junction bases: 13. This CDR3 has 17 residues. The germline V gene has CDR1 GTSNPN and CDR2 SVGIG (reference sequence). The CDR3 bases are TGTGCCTGGAGTGTACAGGTTAGCGGGAGAATCTGGGAGACCCAGTACTTC. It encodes CAWSVQVSGRIWETQYF.

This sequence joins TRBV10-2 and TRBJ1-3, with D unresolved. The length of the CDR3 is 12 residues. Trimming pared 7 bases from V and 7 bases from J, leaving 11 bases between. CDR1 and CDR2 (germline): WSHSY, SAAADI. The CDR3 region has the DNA TGCGCCAGCACCTCTGGAGTGAACACCATATATTTT. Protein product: CASTSGVNTIYF.